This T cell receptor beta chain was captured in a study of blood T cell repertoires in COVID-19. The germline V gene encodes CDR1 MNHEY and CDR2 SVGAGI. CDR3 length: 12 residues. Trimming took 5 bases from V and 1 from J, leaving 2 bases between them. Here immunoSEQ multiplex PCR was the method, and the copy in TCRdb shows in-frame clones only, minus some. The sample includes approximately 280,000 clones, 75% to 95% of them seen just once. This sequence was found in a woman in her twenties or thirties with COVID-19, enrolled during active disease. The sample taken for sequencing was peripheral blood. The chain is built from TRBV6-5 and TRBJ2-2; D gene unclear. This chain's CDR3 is CASSQNTGELFF. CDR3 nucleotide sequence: TGTGCCAGCAGTCAGAACACCGGGGAGCTGTTTTTT.